This TCR beta chain comes out of a study of T cell responses to AZD1222 COVID-19 vaccine. Study-level findings and limits: Repertoire collection took place solely once the T cell response had peaked. Donors were largely white British and mainly female; clonal diversity was possibly underestimated. CD4 TCRs associated with vaccination spanned spike, dominating at 160-218 and 743-854. Spike-specific TCR breadth and depth rose after two AZD1222 doses.

This CDR3 is built from 12 residues. Per the germline V gene, CDR1 is KGHSH and CDR2 is LQKENI. The repertoire was sequenced with immunoSEQ multiplex PCR; TCRdb's copy has only in-frame clones and lacks some. The sample has 130,000 to 150,000 clones, about 92% seen once. On this clone itself: Its antigen is unidentified. Germline and junction disagree at one end, which may indicate a read error.

The clonotype was recovered from an adult who had recovered from COVID-19. The specimen was peripheral blood, collected after recovery from COVID-19. The chain links TRBV18 to TRBJ1-1; TRBD1 might be the D (6 bases). CDR3 nucleotides: TGTGCCAGCACACCAGGCGACAGGGAAGCTTTCTTT. Its protein is CASTPGDREAFF.